Listed below are T cell receptor beta chains from one sample, sequenced in a study of cytomegalovirus exposure and HLA in healthy donors. Assay used: immunoSEQ multiplex PCR; TCRdb lists only in-frame clones, some missing. The sample yields fewer than 150,000 clones, 70% to 85% seen once. The sequenced sample was PBMCs. The source is a man under 40 in good health and CMV-seropositive. The CDR3 runs from the conserved cysteine through the conserved F or W. A D gene is named only where the DNA matches it firmly. Some rows have no size entry. The others give once, few or many, or a class for an expanded clone.

NA	NA	TRBJ1-1	TRBV19	CASSIGRGLAEAFF	TGTGCCAGTAGTATTGGCCGTGGGTTAGCCGAAGCTTTCTTT
NA	NA	TRBJ2-1	TRBV25-1	CASSESVAASSYNEQFF	TGTGCCAGCAGTGAATCTGTGGCGGCGAGCTCCTACAATGAGCAGTTCTTC
NA	NA	TRBJ1-1	TRBV27	CASSLSLGNTEAFF	TGTGCCAGCAGTTTATCTCTAGGGAACACTGAAGCTTTCTTT
once	NA	TRBJ1-3	TRBV4-1	CASSQGDTVSGNTIYF	TGCGCCAGCAGCCAAGGGGACACCGTCTCTGGAAACACCATATATTTT
NA	NA	TRBJ2-7	TRBV19	CASSIDWTGRGGRAYEQYF	TGTGCCAGTAGTATAGATTGGACAGGGCGAGGCGGGAGAGCGTACGAGCAGTACTTC
NA	TRBD1	TRBJ1-1	TRBV2	CASQWDRGGNTEAFF	TGTGCCAGCCAGTGGGACAGGGGAGGAAACACTGAAGCTTTCTTT
NA	TRBD1	TRBJ2-2	TRBV7-3	CASSLNRDRGRAGELFF	TGTGCCAGCAGCTTAAACCGGGACAGGGGGCGCGCCGGGGAGCTGTTTTTT
NA	NA	TRBJ2-7	TRBV19	CASSMGAWYEQYF	TGTGCCAGTAGTATGGGAGCTTGGTACGAGCAGTACTTC
once	NA	TRBJ1-1	TRBV6-6	CASVIHREAFF	TGTGCCAGCGTTATCCACAGAGAAGCTTTCTTT
NA	TRBD2	TRBJ2-4	TRBV5-4	CASSPEREGGKNIQYF	TGTGCCAGCAGCCCCGAGCGGGAGGGAGGCAAAAACATTCAGTACTTC
NA	NA	TRBJ1-1	TRBV11-3	CASSSPGNTEAFF	TGTGCCAGCAGTTCCCCCGGGAACACTGAAGCTTTCTTT
NA	NA	TRBJ2-3	TRBV14	CASSQDRVGSPDTQYF	TGTGCCAGCAGCCAAGATCGCGTCGGGAGCCCAGATACGCAGTATTTT
NA	TRBD1	TRBJ1-5	TRBV6-6	CASSGGQGNQPQHF	TGTGCCAGCAGTGGAGGACAGGGAAATCAGCCCCAGCATTTT
few	NA	TRBJ1-2	TRBV7-8	CASSLGHNYGYTF	TGTGCCAGCAGCTTAGGACATAACTATGGCTACACCTTC
NA	NA	TRBJ1-2	TRBV6-6	CASSYEWQGQDYGYTF	TGTGCCAGCAGTTATGAATGGCAGGGTCAGGACTATGGCTACACCTTC
few	TRBD1	TRBJ1-1	TRBV29-1	CSAVTGKGRNTEAFF	TGCAGCGCCGTGACAGGGAAGGGGAGGAACACTGAAGCTTTCTTT